This TCR beta chain emerged from a study of T cell responses to AZD1222 COVID-19 vaccine. Profiling relied on immunoSEQ multiplex PCR, and the TCRdb table lists in-frame clones only, not all of them. Found here are over 150,000 clones, about 91% of them singletons; the top ten hold about 4.6%. The CDR3 has 16 residues. V shed 4 bases and J 2 bases; nucleotides not matched to a gene: 9. Germline CDR1 is SGHNT and CDR2 is YYREEE (reference sequence). This clone was recorded only once. Specimen: peripheral blood, collected on day 0 of MenACWY control vaccination. This chain links TRBV5-4 with TRBJ2-7, with 10 positions matching TRBD1. The receptor was derived from an adult in good health. Written as DNA, the CDR3 is TGTGCCAGCAGCGTAGGAGGGGACAGGGGTACCTACGAGCAGTACTTC. Encoded protein: CASSVGGDRGTYEQYF.